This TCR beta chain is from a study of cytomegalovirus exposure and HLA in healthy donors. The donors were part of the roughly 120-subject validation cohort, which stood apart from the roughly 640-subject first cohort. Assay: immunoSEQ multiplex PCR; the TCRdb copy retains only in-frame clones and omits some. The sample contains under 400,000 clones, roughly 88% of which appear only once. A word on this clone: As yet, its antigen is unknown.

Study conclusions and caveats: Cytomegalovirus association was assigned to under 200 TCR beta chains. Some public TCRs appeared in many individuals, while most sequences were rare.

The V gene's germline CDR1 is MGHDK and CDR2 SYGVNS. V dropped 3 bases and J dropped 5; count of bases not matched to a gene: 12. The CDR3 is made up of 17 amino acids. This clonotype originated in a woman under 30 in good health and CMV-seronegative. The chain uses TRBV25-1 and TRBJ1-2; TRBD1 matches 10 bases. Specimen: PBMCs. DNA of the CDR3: TGTGCCAGCAGTGATTTCAAACCGGGACAGGGGTTGTATGGCTACACCTTC. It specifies CASSDFKPGQGLYGYTF.